This T cell receptor beta chain was observed in a study of cytomegalovirus exposure and HLA in healthy donors. Overall study findings and caveats: CMV serostatus was the sole immune exposure data available.

CDR1 and CDR2 from the germline V gene are MNHEY and SMNVEV (reference sequence). With 5 bases clipped from V and 0 bases from J, the junction kept 7 bases outside the gene matches. The CDR3 extends over 15 amino acids. Use of 60 Vbeta and 13 Jbeta primers characterized the PCR. The protocol was immunoSEQ multiplex PCR, while the TCRdb copy is restricted to in-frame clones and leaves out a portion. The data show 95,000 to 100,000 clones, approximately 9% seen once. This clone was seen a few times. The target antigen is unknown. The chain joins TRBV27 to TRBJ2-7, with 7 bases matching TRBD2. Sequenced input: PBMCs. This sequence was found in a man between 50 and 59 years old in good health and CMV-seropositive. CDR3: CASSAGGGRSYEQYF. The CDR3 DNA follows: TGTGCCAGCAGTGCCGGCGGGGGTCGCTCCTACGAGCAGTACTTC.